The entry that follows covers one T cell receptor (beta chain) sequence. This CDR3 contains 15 residues. J was trimmed by 6 bases and V by 0 bases; bases with no gene match: 8. In germline, CDR1 is SGHKS, CDR2 YYEKEE (reference sequence). These data originate in a study of blood T cell repertoires in COVID-19. Study as a whole: Donors in the United States, Italy and Spain gave samples during acute or convalescent COVID-19. In each case, the material was cDNA or gDNA derived from T cells, B-cell-depleted T cells, or PBMCs.

Per the authors' pipeline: It was from reference gene primer amplification that nucleated cell counts were estimated. This table comes from immunoSEQ multiplex PCR, and its TCRdb copy is limited to in-frame clones, with some not included. V and J calls and clone size are copied from that table; D and trimming were computed from the DNA. The sample lists about 110,000 clones; approximately 80% were seen once. The origin of this receptor is a man between 65 and 80 years old with acute or convalescent COVID-19. The chain has TRBV5-5 and TRBJ2-7, with TRBD1 matching over 8 bases. What was sequenced was peripheral blood. DNA of the CDR3: TGTGCCAGCAGCTTGGGGACAGGGAGGCCTGGCGAGCAGTACTTC. Protein: CASSLGTGRPGEQYF.